This T cell receptor beta chain was captured in a study of CD8+CD57+ T cells in acquired aplastic anemia. Study-wide findings and caveats: Almost 30 CD8+ CDR3 sequences occurred in both the patients and the controls.

Genomic DNA was employed as the template in profiling TCR beta VDJ and CDR3. In TCRdb, the reads were re-called with MiXCR into one record per CDR3 protein. The sample has about 220,000 distinct CDR3 sequences, 30% to 40% seen once; the top ten hold 1.1%. V shed 0 bases, J shed 3 bases, and the junction held 9 bases outside the gene matches. Germline V CDR1 and CDR2: MNHEY, SVGEGT. The CDR3 covers 17 residues. Notes on this clonotype: Its antigen is undetermined.

Sequences were obtained from sorted CD4+, CD8+, or CD8+CD57+ T cells (not recorded which) from PBMCs. This receptor was obtained from a human donor in good health, serving as a control. The chain carries TRBV6-2 or TRBV6-3 and TRBJ2-7, with 9 bases that match TRBD2. CDR3 DNA sequence: TGTGCCAGCAGTTACTCGAGTAGCCTAGCGGGATTCTACGAGCAGTACTTC. Amino acids: CASSYSSSLAGFYEQYF.